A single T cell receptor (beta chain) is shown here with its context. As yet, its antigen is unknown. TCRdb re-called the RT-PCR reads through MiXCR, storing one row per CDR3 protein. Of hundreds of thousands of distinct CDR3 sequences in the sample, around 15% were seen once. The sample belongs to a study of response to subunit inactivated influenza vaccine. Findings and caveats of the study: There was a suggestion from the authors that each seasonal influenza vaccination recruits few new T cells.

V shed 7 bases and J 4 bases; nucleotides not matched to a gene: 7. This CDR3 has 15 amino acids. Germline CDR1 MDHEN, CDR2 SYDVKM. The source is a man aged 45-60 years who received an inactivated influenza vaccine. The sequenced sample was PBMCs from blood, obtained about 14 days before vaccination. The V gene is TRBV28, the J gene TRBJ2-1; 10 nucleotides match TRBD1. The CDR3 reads CASNSGTGAYNEQFF. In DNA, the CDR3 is TGTGCCAGCAACTCCGGGACAGGGGCGTACAATGAGCAGTTCTTC.